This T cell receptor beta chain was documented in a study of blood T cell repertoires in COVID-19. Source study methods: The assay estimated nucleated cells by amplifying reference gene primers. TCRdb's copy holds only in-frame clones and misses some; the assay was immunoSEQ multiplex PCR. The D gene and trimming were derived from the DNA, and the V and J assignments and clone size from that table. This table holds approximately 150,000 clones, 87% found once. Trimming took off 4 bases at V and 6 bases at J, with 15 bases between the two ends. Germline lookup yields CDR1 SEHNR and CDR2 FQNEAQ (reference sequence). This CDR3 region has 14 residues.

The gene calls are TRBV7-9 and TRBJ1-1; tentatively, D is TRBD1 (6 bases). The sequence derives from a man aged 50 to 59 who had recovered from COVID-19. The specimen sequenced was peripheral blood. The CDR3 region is CASSSLQGKAEAFF. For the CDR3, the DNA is TGTGCCAGCAGCTCCTTACAGGGCAAGGCTGAAGCTTTCTTT.